This T cell receptor beta chain emerged from a study of blood T cell repertoires in COVID-19. Germline assignment: CDR1 SGHTA and CDR2 FQGNSA. The V and J ends lost 5 bases and 1 base respectively, with 15 bases between them. The CDR3 totals 16 residues. Using immunoSEQ multiplex PCR, the repertoire was profiled, and TCRdb retains in-frame clones only, with some absent. The sample consists of approximately 150,000 clones, roughly 90% of them appearing once. This receptor was taken from a man between 70 and 80 years old with acute or convalescent COVID-19. The sequencing input was peripheral blood. The chain has TRBV7-2 and TRBJ1-5; D may be TRBD1 (5 bases). CDR3 loop: CASSQAQGLSNQPQHF. The CDR3 DNA sequence: TGTGCCAGCAGCCAAGCCCAGGGACTCAGCAATCAGCCCCAGCATTTT. Complete variable domain (other parts from reference TRBV7-2 and TRBJ1-5): GAGVSQSPSNKVTEKGKDVELRCDPISGHTALYWYRQSLGQGLEFLIYFQGNSAPDKSGLPSDRFSAERTGGSVSTLTIQRTQQEDSAVYLCASSQAQGLSNQPQHFGDGTRLSIL.